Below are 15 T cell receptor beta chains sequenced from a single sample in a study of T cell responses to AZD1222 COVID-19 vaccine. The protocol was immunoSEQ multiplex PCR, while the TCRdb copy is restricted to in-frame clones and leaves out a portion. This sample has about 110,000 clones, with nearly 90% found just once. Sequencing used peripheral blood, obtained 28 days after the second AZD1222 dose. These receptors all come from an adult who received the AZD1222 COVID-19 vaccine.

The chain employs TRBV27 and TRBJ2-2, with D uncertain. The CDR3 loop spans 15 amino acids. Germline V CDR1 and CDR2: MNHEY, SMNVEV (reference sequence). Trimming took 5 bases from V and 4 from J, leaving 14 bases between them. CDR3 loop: CASSPYGFRTGELFF. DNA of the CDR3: TGTGCCAGCAGTCCATACGGGTTTCGCACCGGGGAGCTGTTTTTT.

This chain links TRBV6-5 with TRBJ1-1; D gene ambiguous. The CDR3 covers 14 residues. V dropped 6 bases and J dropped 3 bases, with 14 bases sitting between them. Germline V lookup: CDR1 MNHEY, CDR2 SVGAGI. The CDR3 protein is CASSLVRVYTEAFF. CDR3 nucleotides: TGTGCCAGCAGCCTAGTCCGGGTATACACTGAAGCTTTCTTT.

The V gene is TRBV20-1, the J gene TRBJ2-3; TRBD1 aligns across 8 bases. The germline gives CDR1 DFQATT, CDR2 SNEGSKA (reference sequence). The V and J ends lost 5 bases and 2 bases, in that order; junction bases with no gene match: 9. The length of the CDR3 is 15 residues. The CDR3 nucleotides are TGCAGTGCTCGTGCCCAGGGGGCTCCCACAGATACGCAGTATTTT. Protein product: CSARAQGAPTDTQYF.

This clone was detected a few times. CDR3 coding DNA: TGTGCCAGCAGTTTACTAGCGCGGAACTCCTACAATGAGCAGTTCTTC. Protein product: CASSLLARNSYNEQFF. This sequence joins TRBV27 and TRBJ2-1, with D possibly matching TRBD2 (6 bases). The V end was cut by 2 bases, the J end by 0 bases, with 11 bases between. CDR1 is MNHEY, CDR2 SMNVEV, per germline (reference sequence). This CDR3 is 16 amino acids long.

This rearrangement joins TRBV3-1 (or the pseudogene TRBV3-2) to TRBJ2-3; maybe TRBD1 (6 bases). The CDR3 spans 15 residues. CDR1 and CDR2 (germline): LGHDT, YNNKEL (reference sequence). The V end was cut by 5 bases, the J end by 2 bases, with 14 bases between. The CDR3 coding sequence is TGTGCCAGCAGCTCGTCAGGGGTCTCCACAGATACGCAGTATTTT. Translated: CASSSSGVSTDTQYF.

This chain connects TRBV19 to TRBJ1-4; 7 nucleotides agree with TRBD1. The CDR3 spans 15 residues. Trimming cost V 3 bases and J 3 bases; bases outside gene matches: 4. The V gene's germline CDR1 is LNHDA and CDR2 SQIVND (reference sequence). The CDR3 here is CASSMEGASNEKLFF. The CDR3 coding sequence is TGTGCCAGTAGTATGGAGGGGGCGTCTAATGAAAAACTGTTTTTT. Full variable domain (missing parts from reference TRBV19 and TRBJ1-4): DGGITQSPKYLFRKEGQNVTLSCEQNLNHDAMYWYRQDPGQGLRLIYYSQIVNDFQKGDIAEGYSVSREKKESFPLTVTSAQKNPTAFYLCASSMEGASNEKLFFGSGTQLSVL.

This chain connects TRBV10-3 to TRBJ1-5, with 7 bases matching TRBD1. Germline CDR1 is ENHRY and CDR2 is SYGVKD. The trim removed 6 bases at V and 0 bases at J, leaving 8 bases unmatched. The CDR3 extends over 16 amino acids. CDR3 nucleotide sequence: TGTGCCATCAGCCCCGGGACAGATTATAGCAATCAGCCCCAGCATTTT. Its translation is CAISPGTDYSNQPQHF.

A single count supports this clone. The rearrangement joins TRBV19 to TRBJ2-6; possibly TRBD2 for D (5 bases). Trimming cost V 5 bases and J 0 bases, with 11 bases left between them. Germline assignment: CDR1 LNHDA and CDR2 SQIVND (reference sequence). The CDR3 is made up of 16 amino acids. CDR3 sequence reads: CASSLEGFSGANVLTF. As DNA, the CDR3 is TGTGCCAGTAGTCTTGAGGGATTCTCTGGGGCCAACGTCCTGACTTTC.

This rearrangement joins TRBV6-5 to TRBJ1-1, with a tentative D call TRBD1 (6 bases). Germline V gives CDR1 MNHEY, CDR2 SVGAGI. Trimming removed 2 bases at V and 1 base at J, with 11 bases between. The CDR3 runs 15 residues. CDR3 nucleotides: TGTGCCAGCAGTTACCAATCAGGGGAGAACACTGAAGCTTTCTTT. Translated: CASSYQSGENTEAFF.

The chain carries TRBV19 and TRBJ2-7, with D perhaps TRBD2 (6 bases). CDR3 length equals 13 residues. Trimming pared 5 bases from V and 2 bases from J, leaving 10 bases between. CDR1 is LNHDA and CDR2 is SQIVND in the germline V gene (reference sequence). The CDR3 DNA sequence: TGTGCCAGTAGTTACGGCGGGGCCTACGAGCAGTACTTC. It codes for CASSYGGAYEQYF.

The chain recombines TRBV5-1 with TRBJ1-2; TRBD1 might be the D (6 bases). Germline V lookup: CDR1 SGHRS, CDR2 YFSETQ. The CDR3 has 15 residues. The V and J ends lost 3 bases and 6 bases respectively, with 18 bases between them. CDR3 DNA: TGCGCCAGCAGCTCAGGGGCGAGGAGTTTTGATGGCTACACCTTC. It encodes CASSSGARSFDGYTF.

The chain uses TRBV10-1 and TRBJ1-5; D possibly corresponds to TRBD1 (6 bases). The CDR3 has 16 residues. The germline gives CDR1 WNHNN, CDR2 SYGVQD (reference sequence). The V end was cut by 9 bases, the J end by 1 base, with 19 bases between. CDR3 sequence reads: CASSLRGARSNQPQHF. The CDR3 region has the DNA TGCGCCAGTAGCCTCCGGGGGGCGCGCAGCAATCAGCCCCAGCATTTT.

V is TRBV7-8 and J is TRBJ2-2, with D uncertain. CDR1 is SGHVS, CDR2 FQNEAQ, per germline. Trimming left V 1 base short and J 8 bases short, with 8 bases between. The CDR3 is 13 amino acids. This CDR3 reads CASSLDKPGELFF. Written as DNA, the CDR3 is TGTGCCAGCAGCTTAGACAAACCGGGGGAGCTGTTTTTT. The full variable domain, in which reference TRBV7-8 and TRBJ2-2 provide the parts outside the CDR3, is GAGVSQSPRYKVAKRGQDVALRCDPISGHVSLFWYQQALGQGPEFLTYFQNEAQLDKSGLPSDRFFAERPEGSVSTLKIQRTQQEDSAVYLCASSLDKPGELFFGEGSRLTVL.

CDR3 in amino acids: CASSPRRAGVGETQYF. The CDR3 DNA reads TGTGCCAGCAGCCCACGGAGGGCGGGGGTAGGAGAGACCCAGTACTTC. The chain has TRBV3-1 (or the pseudogene TRBV3-2) and TRBJ2-5, with 7 bases fitting TRBD2. Germline CDR1 is LGHDT and CDR2 is YNNKEL (reference sequence). There are 16 residues in the CDR3. V lost 4 bases to trimming and J lost 4 bases; unmatched junction nucleotides: 12.

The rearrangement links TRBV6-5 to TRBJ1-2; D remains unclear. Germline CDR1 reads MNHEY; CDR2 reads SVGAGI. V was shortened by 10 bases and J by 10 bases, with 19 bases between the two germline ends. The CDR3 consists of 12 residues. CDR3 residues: CAIYSHDGFYTF. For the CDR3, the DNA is TGTGCCATCTACAGCCACGACGGGTTCTACACCTTC.